The rows below give T cell receptor beta chains drawn from one sample of a study of patients and donors after allogeneic stem cell transplantation. In TCRdb, the RT-PCR reads were re-called with MiXCR into one record per CDR3 protein. The data hold around 9,000 distinct CDR3 sequences, with roughly 4.3% observed a single time. The sequenced sample was blood, either unsorted or a sorted T cell fraction (not recorded which). The receptors derive from a human donor who was either an allogeneic HSCT recipient or a stem cell or donor lymphocyte infusion donor (not recorded which). It is not recorded whose cells these are; they may come from a transplant donor. CDR3s include the opening cysteine and the closing phenylalanine or tryptophan. D genes are given only for firm matches. A clone size is listed for some rows: how often the clone was seen (once, few, many), or a class if it is expanded.

V gene,clone size,J gene,D gene,CDR3 protein,CDR3 DNA
TRBV7-9,many,TRBJ2-1,-,CASSARPSVRLNEQFF,TGTGCCAGCAGCGCCCGACCATCAGTAAGACTCAATGAGCAGTTCTTC
TRBV7-9,many,TRBJ2-7,-,CASSLFVGVAYEQYF,TGTGCCAGCAGCTTATTCGTCGGGGTCGCCTACGAGCAGTACTTC
TRBV6-6,many,TRBJ2-5,-,CASSYSAGRETQYF,TGTGCCAGCAGTTACTCCGCGGGGAGAGAGACCCAGTACTTC
TRBV18,many,TRBJ1-1,TRBD1,CASSPKQGPTEAFF,TGTGCCAGCTCACCTAAACAGGGGCCCACTGAAGCTTTCTTT
TRBV11-2,many,TRBJ1-5,-,CASQGGVNQPQHF,TGTGCCTCTCAAGGCGGGGTAAATCAGCCCCAGCATTTT
TRBV5-6,many,TRBJ2-7,-,CASSLVGTALQYF,TGTGCCAGCAGCTTGGTAGGGACCGCGTTACAGTACTTC
TRBV5-5,many,TRBJ2-5,-,CASSFNGETQYF,TGTGCCAGCAGCTTCAATGGTGAGACCCAGTACTTC
TRBV4-2,many,TRBJ2-2,TRBD2,CASSQVGLGPRPGELFF,TGTGCCAGCAGCCAAGTTGGACTAGGCCCCCGGCCCGGGGAGCTGTTTTTT
TRBV5-5,many,TRBJ1-2,-,CASSLGADNYGYTF,TGTGCCAGCAGCTTGGGGGCGGATAACTATGGCTACACCTTC
TRBV5-1,many,TRBJ2-7,-,CASSRDTTSYEQYF,TGCGCCAGCAGCCGAGACACAACCTCCTACGAGCAGTACTTC
TRBV7-9,many,TRBJ2-1,-,CASSPPGGRYNEQFF,TGTGCCAGCAGCCCCCCCGGGGGGCGGTACAATGAGCAGTTCTTC
TRBV18,many,TRBJ2-7,-,CASSRPGGDYEQYF,TGTGCCAGCTCACGTCCAGGAGGGGACTACGAGCAGTACTTC
TRBV7-9,many,TRBJ2-1,-,CASSPLGDGNKEQFF,TGTGCCAGCAGCCCCCTCGGGGACGGTAATAAAGAGCAGTTCTTC
TRBV6-2/TRBV6-3,many,TRBJ2-7,TRBD2,CASSYGTSSSYEQYF,TGTGCCAGCAGTTACGGGACTAGCTCTTCCTACGAGCAGTACTTC
TRBV6-5,many,TRBJ2-7,TRBD1,CASSYSEWDRVSF,TGTGCCAGCAGTTACTCGGAATGGGACAGGGTCTCCTTC
TRBV7-9,-,TRBJ2-7,-,CASMGPSGSYEQYF,TGTGCCAGCATGGGACCGAGCGGCTCCTACGAGCAGTACTTC
TRBV7-9,many,TRBJ2-2,-,CASSLGGTGELFF,TGTGCCAGCAGCTTAGGGGGCACCGGGGAGCTGTTTTTT
TRBV7-9,many,TRBJ2-5,-,CASTPVFTPKETQYF,TGTGCCAGCACCCCAGTCTTCACTCCCAAAGAGACCCAGTACTTC
TRBV4-2,many,TRBJ2-3,TRBD2,CASSQRDSGRSADTQYF,TGTGCCAGCAGCCAACGTGACAGCGGGAGATCTGCAGATACGCAGTATTTT
TRBV7-9,-,TRBJ2-1,-,CASSLTQGTEQFF,TGTGCCAGCAGCTTAACGCAGGGGACTGAGCAGTTCTTC
TRBV12-3/TRBV12-4,many,TRBJ2-7,TRBD2,CASTRQAGVSEQYF,TGTGCCAGCACCCGCCAAGCGGGAGTATCCGAGCAGTACTTC
TRBV12-5,many,TRBJ2-2,-,CASGLARDGYTGELFF,TGTGCTAGTGGTTTGGCCAGGGACGGCTACACCGGGGAGCTGTTTTTT
TRBV14,many,TRBJ2-7,-,CASSPRTAGEQYF,TGTGCCAGCAGCCCCCGGACAGCGGGTGAGCAGTACTTC
TRBV6-7,many,TRBJ2-1,-,CASRGEQFF,TGTGCCAGCCGGGGTGAGCAGTTCTTC
TRBV6-5,many,TRBJ2-7,-,CASRYRQGLYEQYF,TGTGCCAGCAGGTACAGACAGGGACTCTACGAGCAGTACTTC
TRBV7-9,many,TRBJ2-7,-,CASSFSGKGKGGYEQYF,TGTGCCAGCAGCTTTTCGGGAAAGGGAAAAGGAGGCTACGAGCAGTACTTC
TRBV10-3,many,TRBJ2-3,-,CAISEPGRGSWGTQYF,TGTGCCATCAGTGAGCCAGGACGAGGGTCATGGGGTACGCAGTATTTT
TRBV28,many,TRBJ1-4,-,CASSLWGTPEGKLFF,TGTGCCAGCAGTTTATGGGGGACACCTGAGGGAAAACTGTTTTTT
TRBV2,-,TRBJ2-6,-,CASSVGGGATGANVLTF,TGTGCCAGCAGTGTCGGCGGAGGGGCAACTGGGGCCAACGTCCTGACTTTC
TRBV3-1,-,TRBJ2-3,-,CASSHGGDTQYF,TGTGCCAGCAGCCATGGGGGAGATACGCAGTATTTT
TRBV7-9,medium-sized,TRBJ1-4,-,CASSSTGLANEKLFF,TGTGCCAGCAGCTCCACAGGTTTAGCTAATGAAAAACTGTTTTTT
TRBV7-9,many,TRBJ1-5,-,CASSSQGVSNQPQHF,TGTGCCAGCAGCTCCCAAGGAGTTAGCAATCAGCCCCAGCATTTT
TRBV2,many,TRBJ2-1,TRBD1,CASKRQGDSYEQFF,TGTGCCAGCAAGAGACAGGGTGACTCTTATGAGCAGTTCTTC
TRBV7-9,large,TRBJ2-7,-,CASSFAQYEQYF,TGTGCCAGCAGCTTTGCCCAATACGAGCAGTACTTC
TRBV28,many,TRBJ1-1,-,CASSLATMNTEAFF,TGTGCCAGCAGTTTGGCAACCATGAACACTGAAGCTTTCTTT
TRBV4-3,-,TRBJ1-2,-,CASSQEARTYGYTF,TGCGCCAGCAGCCAAGAAGCTCGGACCTATGGCTACACCTTC
TRBV27,many,TRBJ2-1,-,CASSLSSYNEQFF,TGTGCCAGCAGTTTAAGTTCCTACAATGAGCAGTTCTTC
TRBV28,many,TRBJ2-1,TRBD2,CASSGLDSYNEQFF,TGTGCCAGCTCGGGACTAGACTCTTACAATGAGCAGTTCTTC
TRBV20-1,many,TRBJ2-7,TRBD2,CSARGLAGSYEQYF,TGCAGTGCTAGGGGACTAGCGGGATCCTACGAGCAGTACTTC
TRBV7-9,many,TRBJ2-5,-,CASSLAGDPETQYF,TGTGCCAGCAGCTTAGCAGGAGACCCAGAGACCCAGTACTTC
TRBV20-1,many,TRBJ2-1,-,CSAQRSGGTNEQFF,TGCAGTGCCCAACGGAGTGGGGGAACCAATGAGCAGTTCTTC
TRBV7-9,medium-sized,TRBJ1-4,-,CASSSGTWGEKLFF,TGTGCCAGCAGCTCTGGGACCTGGGGTGAAAAACTGTTTTTT
TRBV5-6,medium-sized,TRBJ1-5,-,CASSFGTQPQHF,TGTGCCAGCAGCTTTGGGACTCAGCCCCAGCATTTT
TRBV7-2,many,TRBJ2-2,TRBD2,CASSLSGDMGTGELFF,TGTGCCAGCAGCTTAAGCGGGGATATGGGCACCGGGGAGCTGTTTTTT
TRBV7-9,medium-sized,TRBJ2-5,-,CASSLTGTKETQYF,TGTGCCAGCAGCCTAACAGGGACTAAAGAGACCCAGTACTTC
TRBV6-2/TRBV6-3,many,TRBJ2-7,-,CASFRDTSSYEQYF,TGTGCCAGTTTCCGGGACACCTCTTCCTACGAGCAGTACTTC
TRBV27,many,TRBJ2-2,-,CASSLTWDTGELFF,TGTGCCAGCAGTCTGACCTGGGACACCGGGGAGCTGTTTTTT
TRBV6-2/TRBV6-3,many,TRBJ2-1,-,CASDQSGYNYNEQFF,TGTGCCAGCGACCAGTCGGGGTACAACTACAATGAGCAGTTCTTC
TRBV5-1,medium-sized,TRBJ2-1,-,CASSQTGQYNEQFF,TGCGCCAGCTCACAAACAGGACAGTACAATGAGCAGTTCTTC
TRBV7-9,many,TRBJ2-3,TRBD2,CASSPIGTSGGTDTQYF,TGTGCCAGCAGCCCCATCGGGACTAGCGGGGGTACAGATACGCAGTATTTT
TRBV5-1,many,TRBJ2-2,TRBD1,CASSLAAGGFGELFF,TGCGCCAGCAGCTTGGCCGCAGGGGGCTTCGGGGAGCTGTTTTTT
TRBV7-9,medium-sized,TRBJ1-5,-,CASSHNSNNQPQHF,TGTGCCAGCAGCCATAATTCAAACAATCAGCCCCAGCATTTT
TRBV25-1,many,TRBJ1-6,TRBD1,CASTDRGHNSPLHF,TGTGCCAGCACGGACAGGGGGCATAATTCACCCCTCCACTTT
TRBV29-1,many,TRBJ2-7,-,CSGGTFYEQYF,TGCAGCGGAGGGACATTTTACGAGCAGTACTTC
TRBV6-6,medium-sized,TRBJ1-5,TRBD1,CASSGTAVSNQPQHF,TGTGCCAGCAGTGGGACAGCCGTTAGCAATCAGCCCCAGCATTTT
TRBV30,many,TRBJ1-5,-,CAWSQNSNQPQHF,TGTGCCTGGAGTCAGAATAGCAATCAGCCCCAGCATTTT
TRBV28,medium-sized,TRBJ1-5,-,CASRSDIHQPQHF,TGTGCCAGCAGGTCGGACATCCATCAGCCCCAGCATTTT
TRBV5-3,many,TRBJ2-1,TRBD1,CARRYYPQGAKRYNEQFF,TGTGCCAGAAGGTATTACCCCCAGGGGGCGAAAAGGTACAATGAGCAGTTCTTC
TRBV18,many,TRBJ1-1,-,CASSPRQMNTEAFF,TGTGCCAGCTCACCAAGACAGATGAACACTGAAGCTTTCTTT
TRBV20-1,few,TRBJ2-1,TRBD2,CSAGLAGGPQGEQFF,TGCAGTGCGGGACTAGCGGGAGGGCCTCAGGGTGAGCAGTTCTTC